This record concerns one TCR beta chain sequence. The sample contains more than one DNA sequence encoding this CDR3. The data belong to a study of control samples from healthy donors and cancer patients. The data were produced by immunoSEQ multiplex PCR, yet TCRdb's version contains in-frame clones alone and is incomplete. The data contain around 80,000 clones, 88% of them singletons. The CDR3 has 14 residues. With 5 bases clipped from V and 3 bases from J, the junction kept 2 bases outside the gene matches. CDR1 is MNHEY, CDR2 SVGAGI, per germline. The V call is TRBV6-5, the J call TRBJ2-3; 10 nucleotides align to TRBD2. This TCR was recovered from a woman aged 45 to 65 in good health. Sample: blood. The DNA for the CDR3 is TGTGCCAGCAGTCCTAGCGGGGGTACAGATACGCAGTATTTT. This codes for CASSPSGGTDTQYF.